Following are 20 T cell receptor beta chains from one sample sequenced in a study of CD8 T cells in ankylosing spondylitis. TCRdb reprocessed the 5' RACE reads with MiXCR, giving one entry per CDR3 protein. Altogether 84,000 or so distinct CDR3 sequences are present, around 25% being singletons, with the ten largest covering around 60%. Sequenced sample: blood, either unsorted or a sorted T cell fraction (not recorded which). The receptors here all came from a male donor with ankylosing spondylitis or in good health (not recorded which).

This clonotype was counted many times. The chain combines TRBV9 with TRBJ2-3; TRBD2 aligns across 7 bases. The CDR3 spans 13 residues. Germline CDR1 reads SGDLS; CDR2 reads YYNGEE. After removal of 5 bases from V and 6 bases from J, the junction contained 6 bases not matched to a gene. Here the CDR3 DNA reads TGTGCCAGCAGTGCTGGGAGGGGTGATACGCAGTATTTT. Protein: CASSAGRGDTQYF.

The V gene is TRBV18, the J gene TRBJ1-2; 7 bases align to TRBD1. The germline V gene has CDR1 KGHSH and CDR2 LQKENI. Germline trimming cut 3 bases from V and 5 bases from J; bases unmatched to any gene: 12. The CDR3 has 16 amino acids. CDR3 sequence reads: CASSPSQGTRAYGYTF. CDR3 DNA sequence: TGTGCCAGCTCACCTTCACAGGGGACCCGCGCTTATGGCTACACCTTC. The whole variable domain, filled in from reference TRBV18 and TRBJ1-2, reads NAGVMQNPRHLVRRRGQEARLRCSPMKGHSHVYWYRQLPEEGLKFMVYLQKENIIDESGMPKERFSAEFPKEGPSILRIQQVVRGDSAAYFCASSPSQGTRAYGYTFGSGTRLTVV.

There are a few counts of this clonotype. This chain uses TRBV9 with TRBJ2-3, with 7 bases that match TRBD2. J gave up 0 bases and V 3 bases, and 1 base lay outside the gene matches. Germline V gene sequence: CDR1 SGDLS, CDR2 YYNGEE. The CDR3 contains 14 residues. The CDR3 is CASSDSGSTDTQYF. As DNA, the CDR3 is TGTGCCAGCAGCGATAGCGGGAGCACAGATACGCAGTATTTT.

This clonotype was counted only a few times. The V call is TRBV7-2, the J call TRBJ1-1; no reliable D call. Germline V gives CDR1 SGHTA, CDR2 FQGNSA. Deletions cut 5 bases from V and 0 bases from J, with 10 bases between. This CDR3 spans 14 amino acids. CDR3 loop: CASSPSALNTEAFF. In nucleotides, the CDR3 is TGTGCCAGCAGCCCTTCCGCCCTGAACACTGAAGCTTTCTTT.

This clonotype was seen more than once but under ten times. The chain recombines TRBV3-1 with TRBJ1-5; no clear D gene. Between the trimmed V and J ends, which lost 1 base and 5 bases, there was a span of 6 bases. Germline V gene sequence: CDR1 LGHDT, CDR2 YNNKEL (reference sequence). This CDR3 contains 13 residues. Here the CDR3 DNA reads TGTGCCAGCAGCCAAGGGACCGATCAGCCCCAGCATTTT. Protein: CASSQGTDQPQHF.

This clonotype was seen once. The chain combines TRBV9 with TRBJ2-3; D gene ambiguous. Germline V gene data show CDR1 as SGDLS and CDR2 as YYNGEE. Trimming took 0 bases from V and 2 from J, leaving 10 bases between them. The CDR3 runs 15 residues. The CDR3 bases are TGTGCCAGCAGCGTAGGTCCGAGCACCACAGATACGCAGTATTTT. This encodes CASSVGPSTTDTQYF.

This chain uses TRBV5-5 with TRBJ1-2, with D unresolved. Germline V lookup: CDR1 SGHKS, CDR2 YYEKEE (reference sequence). The CDR3 is made up of 14 amino acids. The ends were cut back, 4 bases at V and 4 bases at J, with 14 bases in the middle. The CDR3, as DNA: TGTGCCAGCAGCCTGTCCCTCGGCGGCTATGGCTACACCTTC. Its translation is CASSLSLGGYGYTF.

The genes are TRBV18 and TRBJ1-2; D unclear. The V gene lost 3 bases and the J gene lost 5 bases, with 10 bases spanning the gap. Germline assignment: CDR1 KGHSH and CDR2 LQKENI. This CDR3 is built from 13 residues. DNA of the CDR3: TGTGCCAGCTCACCGGACGGACTATATGGCTACACCTTC. It is translated as CASSPDGLYGYTF.

The chain recombines TRBV15 with TRBJ2-1; TRBD2 agrees at 11 bases. Trimming took 3 bases from V and 2 from J; bases not matched to a gene: 9. The CDR3 consists of 18 residues. The germline V gene has CDR1 LNHNV and CDR2 YYDKDF (reference sequence). The CDR3 sequence: CATSRISPGLAAYNEQFF. The CDR3 region has the DNA TGTGCCACCAGCAGGATAAGTCCGGGACTAGCGGCCTACAATGAGCAGTTCTTC.

The chain employs TRBV28 and TRBJ2-7; TRBD1 might be the D (7 bases). Trimming removed 5 bases from V and 2 bases from J, with 10 bases in between. CDR1 MDHEN and CDR2 SYDVKM come from the germline V gene. This CDR3 contains 13 residues. In DNA, the CDR3 is TGTGCCAGCAGTGGGGGGACAGCCTACGAGCAGTACGTC. It translates to CASSGGTAYEQYV.

Details on this clonotype: Compared with germline, one end of the junction differs, possibly owing to a read error. The chain couples TRBV20-1 to TRBJ2-7, with TRBD2 identical over 8 bases. Germline values: CDR1 DFQATT, CDR2 SNEGSKA (reference sequence). This CDR3 spans 13 amino acids. CDR3 nucleotides: TGCAGTGCTAAAGCGGGGGATTCCTACGGGCAGTACTTC. Encoded protein: CSAKAGDSYGQYF.

There are many counts of this clonotype. This chain links TRBV5-6 with TRBJ1-5, with 9 bases identical to TRBD1. This CDR3 contains 13 residues. V lost 4 bases and J lost 6; bases outside the gene matches: 2. Germline CDR1 is SGHDT and CDR2 is YYEEEE. CDR3 residues: CASSMTGGQPQHF. DNA of the CDR3: TGTGCCAGCAGCATGACAGGGGGTCAGCCCCAGCATTTT.

In this sample, this clonotype turned up a few times. V and J are TRBV5-4 and TRBJ1-4; TRBD1 agrees at 7 bases. This CDR3 has 15 residues. The ends lost 4 bases at V and 5 bases at J; junction bases unmatched: 8. The germline gives CDR1 SGHNT, CDR2 YYREEE (reference sequence). As DNA, the CDR3 is TGTGCCAGCAGCCCTGAAGTGGGACAGAATGAAAAACTGTTTTTT. Encoded protein: CASSPEVGQNEKLFF.

The chain combines TRBV7-2 with TRBJ2-4; D may be TRBD1 or TRBD2 (6 bases each). V lost 1 base and J lost 9, with 13 bases in between. The CDR3 sequence is 14 residues long. The germline V gene encodes CDR1 SGHTA and CDR2 FQGNSA. CDR3 nucleotide sequence: TGTGCCAGCAGCTTAGATCGGGGGCAGGCCATTCAGTACTTC. It specifies CASSLDRGQAIQYF.

This chain joins TRBV5-1 and TRBJ1-2; a possible D gene is TRBD1 (6 bases). The CDR3 spans 14 residues. Trimming removed 3 bases at V and 3 bases at J, with 12 bases between. Germline V gene sequence: CDR1 SGHRS, CDR2 YFSETQ. CDR3 nucleotide sequence: TGCGCCAGCAGCTCGTGGGGGCGCGACTATGGCTACACCTTC. This gives the protein CASSSWGRDYGYTF.

On this clonotype itself: A read error is possible here, since a much larger clone lies one base away. The gene calls are TRBV29-1 and TRBJ2-5; D is uncertain. Germline V gene data show CDR1 as SQVTM and CDR2 as ANQGSEA. CDR3 length: 12 amino acids. This CDR3 is CSVLGWQEIQYF. The CDR3 nucleotides are TGCAGCGTTCTTGGGTGGCAAGAGATCCAGTACTTC.

The gene calls are TRBV12-3 or TRBV12-4 and TRBJ1-1, with 12 nucleotides matching TRBD1. The CDR3 length is 12 residues. The ends lost 5 bases at V and 11 bases at J; junction bases unmatched: 3. CDR3 in DNA: TGTGCCAGCAGTGGGACAGGGGGCGAGGCTTTCTTT. Its translation: CASSGTGGEAFF.

This chain uses TRBV11-1 with TRBJ2-3; 10 bases match TRBD2. The V gene end was trimmed by 5 bases and the J gene end by 3 bases; junction bases not matched to a gene: 14. This CDR3 is 18 amino acids long. Per germline, CDR1 SGHAT and CDR2 FQDESV (reference sequence). The DNA for the CDR3 is TGTGCCAGCAGCCGGAGAAATCTAGCGGGAGATAGGACAGATACGCAGTATTTT. Protein: CASSRRNLAGDRTDTQYF.

The chain carries TRBV4-3 and TRBJ2-1, with TRBD2 identical over 9 bases. Germline loops: CDR1 LGHNA, CDR2 YSLEER. The V gene end was trimmed by 2 bases and the J gene end by 8 bases; junction bases not matched to a gene: 13. CDR3 size: 17 residues. This CDR3 is CASSQFPSGTSSDEQFF. DNA of the CDR3: TGCGCCAGCAGCCAATTCCCCTCCGGGACTAGCAGTGATGAGCAGTTCTTC.

This clonotype was recorded a few times. The CDR3 loop is CSARTRQGAYAYGYTF. The DNA for the CDR3 is TGCAGTGCTAGAACCCGACAGGGGGCATATGCCTATGGCTACACCTTC. The chain uses TRBV20-1 and TRBJ1-2; 10 bases fit TRBD1. V was pared by 2 bases and J by 4 bases, with 10 bases of the junction left unmatched. Germline values: CDR1 DFQATT, CDR2 SNEGSKA (reference sequence). This CDR3 is 16 amino acids long.